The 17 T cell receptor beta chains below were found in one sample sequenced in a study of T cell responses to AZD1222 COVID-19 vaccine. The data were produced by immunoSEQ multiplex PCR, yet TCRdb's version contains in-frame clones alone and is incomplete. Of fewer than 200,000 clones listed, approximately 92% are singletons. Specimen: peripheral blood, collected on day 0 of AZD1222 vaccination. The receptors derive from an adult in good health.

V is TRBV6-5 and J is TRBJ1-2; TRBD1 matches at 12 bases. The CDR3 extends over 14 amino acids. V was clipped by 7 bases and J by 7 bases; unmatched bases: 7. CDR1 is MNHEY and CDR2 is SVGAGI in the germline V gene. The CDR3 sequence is CASTRDRGLSGYTF. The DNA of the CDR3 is TGTGCCAGCACCCGGGACAGGGGGCTCAGTGGCTACACCTTC.

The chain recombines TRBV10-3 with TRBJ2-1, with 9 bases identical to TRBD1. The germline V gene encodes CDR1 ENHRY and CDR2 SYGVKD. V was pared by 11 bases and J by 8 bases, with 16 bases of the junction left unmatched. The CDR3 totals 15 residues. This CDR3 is CALSKGTGMYDEQFF. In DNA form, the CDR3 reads TGTGCCCTATCAAAGGGGACAGGGATGTACGATGAGCAGTTCTTC.

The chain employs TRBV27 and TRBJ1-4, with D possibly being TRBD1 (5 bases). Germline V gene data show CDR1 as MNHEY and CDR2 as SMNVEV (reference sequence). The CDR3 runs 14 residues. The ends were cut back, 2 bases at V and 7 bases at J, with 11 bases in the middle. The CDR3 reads CASSLGGPGEKLFF. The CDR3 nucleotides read TGTGCCAGCAGTTTAGGGGGACCCGGTGAAAAACTGTTTTTT. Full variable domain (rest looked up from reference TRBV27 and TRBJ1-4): EAQVTQNPRYLITVTGKKLTVTCSQNMNHEYMSWYRQDPGLGLRQIYYSMNVEVTDKGDVPEGYKVSRKEKRNFPLILESPSPNQTSLYFCASSLGGPGEKLFFGSGTQLSVL.

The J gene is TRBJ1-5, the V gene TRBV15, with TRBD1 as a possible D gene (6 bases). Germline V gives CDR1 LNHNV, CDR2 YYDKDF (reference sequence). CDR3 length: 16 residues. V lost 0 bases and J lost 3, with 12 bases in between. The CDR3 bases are TGTGCCACCAGCAGAGATCTAGGGGACACCAATCAGCCCCAGCATTTT. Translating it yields CATSRDLGDTNQPQHF. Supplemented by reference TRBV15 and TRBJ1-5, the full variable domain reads DAMVIQNPRYQVTQFGKPVTLSCSQTLNHNVMYWYQQKSSQAPKLLFHYYDKDFNNEADTPDNFQSRRPNTSFCFLDIRSPGLGDTAMYLCATSRDLGDTNQPQHFGDGTRLSIL.

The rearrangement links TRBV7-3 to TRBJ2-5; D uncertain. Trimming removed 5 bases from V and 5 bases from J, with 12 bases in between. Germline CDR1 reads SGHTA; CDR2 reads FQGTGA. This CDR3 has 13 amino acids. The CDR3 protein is CASSPNYPETQYF. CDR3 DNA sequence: TGTGCCAGCAGCCCCAATTATCCGGAGACCCAGTACTTC.

The DNA for the CDR3 is TGTGCCAGCAGCCGAGGGACGTTTGACGGGGAGCTGTTTTTT. Protein: CASSRGTFDGELFF. The chain links TRBV7-3 to TRBJ2-2, with D possibly being TRBD1 or TRBD2 (5 bases each). Germline V gene lookup returns CDR1 SGHTA and CDR2 FQGTGA. V was trimmed by 5 bases and J by 7 bases, leaving 14 bases between them. This CDR3 spans 14 amino acids.

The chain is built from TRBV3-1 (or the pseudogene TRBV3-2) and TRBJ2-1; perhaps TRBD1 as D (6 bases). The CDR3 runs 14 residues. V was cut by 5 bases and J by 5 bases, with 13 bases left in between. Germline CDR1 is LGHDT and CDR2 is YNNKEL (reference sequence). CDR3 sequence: CASSSPGQDNEQFF. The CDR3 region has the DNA TGTGCCAGCAGCTCCCCGGGACAAGACAATGAGCAGTTCTTC.

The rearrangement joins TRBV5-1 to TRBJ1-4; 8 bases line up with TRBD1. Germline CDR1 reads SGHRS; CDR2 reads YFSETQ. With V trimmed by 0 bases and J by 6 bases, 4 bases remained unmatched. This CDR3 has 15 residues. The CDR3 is CASSLGAGGHEKLFF. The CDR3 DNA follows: TGCGCCAGCAGCTTGGGGGCAGGGGGCCATGAAAAACTGTTTTTT. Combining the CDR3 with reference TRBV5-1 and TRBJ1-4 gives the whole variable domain KAGVTQTPRYLIKTRGQQVTLSCSPISGHRSVSWYQQTPGQGLQFLFEYFSETQRNKGNFPGRFSGRQFSNSRSEMNVSTLELGDSALYLCASSLGAGGHEKLFFGSGTQLSVL.

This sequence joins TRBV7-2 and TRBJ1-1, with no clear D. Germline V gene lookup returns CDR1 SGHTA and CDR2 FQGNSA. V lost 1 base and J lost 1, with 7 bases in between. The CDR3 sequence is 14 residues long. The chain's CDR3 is CASSLGHRNTEAFF. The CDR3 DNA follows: TGTGCCAGCAGCTTAGGACATAGGAACACTGAAGCTTTCTTT.

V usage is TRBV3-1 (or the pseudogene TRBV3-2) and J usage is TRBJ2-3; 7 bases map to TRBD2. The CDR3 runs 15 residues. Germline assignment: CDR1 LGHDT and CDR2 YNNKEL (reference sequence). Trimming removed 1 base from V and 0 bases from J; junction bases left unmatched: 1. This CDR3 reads CASSQGGSSTDTQYF. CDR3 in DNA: TGTGCCAGCAGCCAAGGCGGGAGCAGCACAGATACGCAGTATTTT.

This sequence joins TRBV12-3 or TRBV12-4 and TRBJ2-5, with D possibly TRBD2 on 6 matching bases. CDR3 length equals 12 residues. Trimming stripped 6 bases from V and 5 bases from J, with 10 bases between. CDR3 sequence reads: CASRDGGETQYF. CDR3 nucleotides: TGTGCCAGCAGAGATGGAGGGGAGACCCAGTACTTC.

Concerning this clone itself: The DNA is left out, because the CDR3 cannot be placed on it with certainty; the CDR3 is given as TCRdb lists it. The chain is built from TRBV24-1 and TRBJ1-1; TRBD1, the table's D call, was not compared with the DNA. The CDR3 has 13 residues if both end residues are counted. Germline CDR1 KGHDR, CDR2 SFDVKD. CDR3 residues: CATSVPGGTEAFF.

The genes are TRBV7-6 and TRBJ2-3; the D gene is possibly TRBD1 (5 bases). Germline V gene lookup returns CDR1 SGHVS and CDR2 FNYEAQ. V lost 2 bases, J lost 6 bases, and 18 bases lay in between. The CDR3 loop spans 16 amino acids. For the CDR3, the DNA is TGTGCCAGCAGCTTAACGCAGGGTTATATTCTTGATACGCAGTATTTT. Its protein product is CASSLTQGYILDTQYF.

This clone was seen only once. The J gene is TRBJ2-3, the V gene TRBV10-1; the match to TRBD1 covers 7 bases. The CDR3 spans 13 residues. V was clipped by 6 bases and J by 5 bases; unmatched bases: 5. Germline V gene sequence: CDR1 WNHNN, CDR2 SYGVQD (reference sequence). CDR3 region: CASRRGLEDTQYF. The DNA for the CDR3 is TGCGCCAGCAGAAGGGGGCTTGAAGATACGCAGTATTTT.

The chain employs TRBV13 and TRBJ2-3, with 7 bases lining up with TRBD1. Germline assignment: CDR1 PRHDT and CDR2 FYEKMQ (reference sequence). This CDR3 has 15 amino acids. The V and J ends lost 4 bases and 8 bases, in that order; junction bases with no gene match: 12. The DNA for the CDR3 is TGTGCCAGCAGCTCCACAGGGGAAAAGAGAAGTACGCAGTATTTT. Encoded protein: CASSSTGEKRSTQYF.

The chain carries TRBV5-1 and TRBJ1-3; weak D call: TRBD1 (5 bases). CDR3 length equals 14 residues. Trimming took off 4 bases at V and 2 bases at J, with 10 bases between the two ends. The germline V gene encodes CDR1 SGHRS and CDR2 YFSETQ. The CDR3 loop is CASSPGQPGNTIYF. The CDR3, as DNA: TGCGCCAGCAGCCCAGGGCAGCCTGGAAACACCATATATTTT.

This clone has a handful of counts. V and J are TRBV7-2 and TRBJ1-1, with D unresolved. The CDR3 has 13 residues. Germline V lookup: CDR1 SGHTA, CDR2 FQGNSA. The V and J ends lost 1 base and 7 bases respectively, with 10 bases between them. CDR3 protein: CASSLGVAYEAFF. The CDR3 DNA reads TGTGCCAGCAGCTTAGGGGTGGCCTATGAAGCTTTCTTT.